The sequence of this TCR beta chain was determined in a study of CD8+ T cells in alopecia areata. Study-wide background: Treatment of the treated patients consisted of oral tofacitinib, 5 to 10 mg twice daily. Study-wide findings and caveats: There were also resident alphabeta T cells of normal skin sequenced in scalp samples. Researchers report lesional scalp, most notably alopecia totalis/universalis, outstripped normal scalp in clonality.

Only a few counts were recorded for this clone. Its target is not known. In alopecia areata patients, both lesional scalp punch biopsies and peripheral blood were collected. Germline values: CDR1 SGHDN, CDR2 FVKESK. The CDR3 has 12 amino acids. V lost 4 bases and J 8 bases, leaving 11 bases between the germline ends. In each case, RNA was isolated and then reverse transcribed into cDNA as the sequencing template. The assay was immunoSEQ multiplex PCR, and TCRdb's table has in-frame clones only and misses some. The sample records about 200,000 clones, about three fifths being singletons. This chain connects TRBV14 to TRBJ1-2; D is undetermined. The source is a human donor with alopecia areata. Material: CD4+ T cells sorted from blood, obtained at week 0. The CDR3 DNA reads TGTGCCAGCAGCCTGATCCTCGGGGGCTACACCTTC. Residues: CASSLILGGYTF.